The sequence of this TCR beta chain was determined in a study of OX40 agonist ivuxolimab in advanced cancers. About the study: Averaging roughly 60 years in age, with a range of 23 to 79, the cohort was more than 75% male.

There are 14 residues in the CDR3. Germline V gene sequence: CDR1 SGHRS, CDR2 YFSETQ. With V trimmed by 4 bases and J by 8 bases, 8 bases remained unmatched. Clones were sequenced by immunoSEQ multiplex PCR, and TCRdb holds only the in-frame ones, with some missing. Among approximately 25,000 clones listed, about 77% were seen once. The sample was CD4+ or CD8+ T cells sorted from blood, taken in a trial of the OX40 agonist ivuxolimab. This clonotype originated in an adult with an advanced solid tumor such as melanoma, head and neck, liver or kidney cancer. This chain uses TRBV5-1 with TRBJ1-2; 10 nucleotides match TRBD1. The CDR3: CASSLTGGGGGYTF. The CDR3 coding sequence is TGCGCCAGCAGCCTGACAGGGGGCGGAGGAGGCTACACCTTC.